The T cell receptor (beta chain) described here comes from a study of T-cell memory formation after mild COVID-19. Study-level information: The two donors had largely donor-specific TCR clusters.

TCR alpha and TCR beta cDNA libraries with sample barcodes and UMIs came from 5'RACE using constant-segment primers. TCRdb called the 5' RACE reads again in MiXCR, with one record for every CDR3 protein. Of 110,000 to 150,000 distinct CDR3 sequences in the sample, 20% to 25% are singletons; the top ten hold around a quarter. This clonotype appeared many times. Its antigen remains unidentified. V gave up 0 bases and J gave up 6 bases; unmatched junction bases: 1. Germline loops: CDR1 MRHNA, CDR2 SNTAGT. This CDR3 comprises 15 residues. Study outcomes and limitations: There were some responding clones in pre-infection memory, which suggested that cross-reactive memory had joined. There was a balanced CD4/CD8 profile in clones contracting day 15 to 85, and later expanders leaned CD4+.

Sequences were obtained from PBMCs or a T cell subset sorted from them (not recorded which). This sequence originates from an adult woman who had mild COVID-19 (a few samples of this study predate the infection). Cell type and time point are not known. V is TRBV6-4 and J is TRBJ2-1; 11 nucleotides align to TRBD2. DNA of the CDR3: TGTGCCAGCAGTGACTCTAGCGGGGGGGCCAATGAGCAGTTCTTC. Translated: CASSDSSGGANEQFF.